These 15 T cell receptor beta chains were sequenced from one sample in a study of cytomegalovirus exposure and HLA in healthy donors. It was with 60 Vbeta and 13 Jbeta primers that the PCR ran. Clones were sequenced by immunoSEQ multiplex PCR, and TCRdb holds only the in-frame ones, with some missing. The table records about 200,000 clones, almost 70% of them present only once. The sequencing sample was made of PBMCs. All receptors come from a man aged 40-50 years in good health and CMV-seropositive.

This clone has a handful of counts. This rearrangement joins TRBV5-6 to TRBJ2-7, with a possible D match to TRBD2 (6 bases). The CDR3 runs 16 residues. The ends were cut back, 3 bases at V and 6 bases at J, with 22 bases in the middle. CDR1 and CDR2 from the germline V gene are SGHDT and YYEEEE. The CDR3 here is CASSSPGGRGFLEQYF. The CDR3 nucleotides read TGTGCCAGCAGCTCCCCTGGGGGACGGGGGTTCCTCGAGCAGTACTTC. Full variable domain (outside the CDR3, taken from reference TRBV5-6 and TRBJ2-7): DAGVTQSPTHLIKTRGQQVTLRCSPKSGHDTVSWYQQALGQGPQFIFQYYEEEERQRGNFPDRFSGHQFPNYSSELNVNALLLGDSALYLCASSSPGGRGFLEQYFGPGTRLTVT.

The rearrangement joins TRBV4-1 to TRBJ1-4; 11 nucleotides align to TRBD1. With V trimmed by 0 bases and J by 8 bases, 11 bases remained unmatched. This CDR3 contains 18 residues. Germline V gene data show CDR1 as MGHRA and CDR2 as YSYEKL. The CDR3 DNA is TGCGCCAGCAGCCAAGAAGGGAGGGACAGGGGGTGGCCGGAAAAACTGTTTTTT. Translating gives CASSQEGRDRGWPEKLFF.

This clone turned up a few times. The chain combines TRBV9 with TRBJ2-1, with TRBD1 matching 8 bases. V was pared by 6 bases and J by 9 bases, with 11 bases of the junction left unmatched. The CDR3 covers 14 residues. Per the germline V gene, CDR1 is SGDLS and CDR2 is YYNGEE. CDR3 sequence (DNA): TGTGCCAGCACTCAAGGACAGGGTTATACTGAGCAGTTCTTC. This codes for CASTQGQGYTEQFF.

The J gene is TRBJ2-7, the V gene TRBV6-5; perhaps TRBD2 as D (5 bases). Deletions cut 0 bases from V and 3 bases from J, with 9 bases between. CDR1 is MNHEY and CDR2 is SVGAGI in the germline V gene. The CDR3 consists of 14 residues. CDR3 bases: TGTGCCAGCAGTTACTCGATAGGGAGCTACGAGCAGTACTTC. Its protein is CASSYSIGSYEQYF.

The V call is TRBV6-5, the J call TRBJ2-1; possibly TRBD1 for D (6 bases). CDR3 size: 14 residues. Germline assignment: CDR1 MNHEY and CDR2 SVGAGI. Deletions cut 6 bases from V and 2 bases from J, with 11 bases between. In DNA form, the CDR3 reads TGTGCCAGCAGACAGGGACGGGCCTACAATGAGCAGTTCTTC. This gives the protein CASRQGRAYNEQFF.

The chain recombines TRBV27 with TRBJ2-1, with 9 bases lining up with TRBD1. V shed 6 bases, J shed 7 bases, and the junction held 7 bases outside the gene matches. CDR1 MNHEY and CDR2 SMNVEV come from the germline V gene (reference sequence). This CDR3 comprises 14 residues. The CDR3 region has the DNA TGTGCCAGCAGCTCTGGGACAGGGCATAATGAGCAGTTCTTC. It specifies CASSSGTGHNEQFF.

V is TRBV6-5 and J is TRBJ1-5; 7 positions agree with TRBD1. The CDR3 consists of 13 residues. V dropped 6 bases and J dropped 6; count of bases not matched to a gene: 5. Germline V lookup: CDR1 MNHEY, CDR2 SVGAGI. CDR3 in DNA: TGTGCCAGCAGCCCGGACAGGATTCAGCCCCAGCATTTT. This encodes CASSPDRIQPQHF.

The J gene is TRBJ1-4, the V gene TRBV9; D is undetermined. The V end lost 3 bases, the J end lost 5 bases, and 14 bases lay between the germline ends. This CDR3 has 15 residues. The germline V gene has CDR1 SGDLS and CDR2 YYNGEE. The CDR3 DNA reads as TGTGCCAGCAGCGAGTTCGGCGGGCTCAATGAAAAACTGTTTTTT. Its protein product is CASSEFGGLNEKLFF. The full variable domain, rest sourced from reference TRBV9 and TRBJ1-4, is DSGVTQTPKHLITATGQRVTLRCSPRSGDLSVYWYQQSLDQGLQFLIQYYNGEERAKGNILERFSAQQFPDLHSELNLSSLELGDSALYFCASSEFGGLNEKLFFGSGTQLSVL.

The rearrangement links TRBV9 to TRBJ2-3, with TRBD2 matching 12 bases. The CDR3 has 16 residues. The V segment lost 3 bases and the J segment 1 base; nucleotides outside the gene matches: 3. CDR1 SGDLS and CDR2 YYNGEE come from the germline V gene. CDR3 region: CASSARLAGGTDTQYF. Written as DNA, the CDR3 is TGTGCCAGCAGCGCCCGACTAGCGGGGGGCACAGATACGCAGTATTTT.

The genes are TRBV5-1 and TRBJ1-1; the D is unclear. Germline lookup yields CDR1 SGHRS and CDR2 YFSETQ. Between the trimmed V and J ends, which lost 2 bases and 4 bases, there was a span of 18 bases. The CDR3 loop spans 16 amino acids. CDR3 sequence: CASSLRPAARGTEAFF. The CDR3 DNA reads as TGCGCCAGCAGCTTAAGGCCGGCCGCCCGGGGCACTGAAGCTTTCTTT.

The rearrangement links TRBV21-1 to TRBJ1-1; the table assigns TRBD1, which was not confirmed against the DNA. TRBV21-1 is a documented pseudogene. This CDR3 contains 16 residues. The DNA for the CDR3 is TGTGCCAGCAGTTCCGGGACAGGGGACGGGAACACTGAAGCTTTCTTT. Amino acids: CASSSGTGDGNTEAFF.

The rearrangement uses TRBV4-2 and TRBJ1-4; TRBD1 aligns across 8 bases. The CDR3 is 17 residues long. V shed 1 base, J shed 5 bases, and the junction held 9 bases outside the gene matches. CDR1 and CDR2 from the germline V gene are LGHNA and YNFKEQ. The CDR3 loop reads CASSQVRGQGTNEKLFF. As DNA, the CDR3 is TGTGCCAGCAGCCAAGTGAGAGGACAGGGCACCAATGAAAAACTGTTTTTT.

The V gene is TRBV11-2, the J gene TRBJ1-1; TRBD1 is a possible D gene (5 bases). This CDR3 spans 14 amino acids. Germline loops: CDR1 SGHAT, CDR2 FQNNGV. V lost 1 base, J lost 5 bases, and 11 bases lay in between. The CDR3, as DNA: TGTGCCAGCAGCTTAGGTTCGCAGGGTACTGAAGCTTTCTTT. Translated, it gives CASSLGSQGTEAFF.

This clone occurred once. V usage is TRBV5-6 and J usage is TRBJ2-5; 9 positions agree with TRBD2. The end of the DNA is better explained by TRBJ2-7, so the J call may be wrong. The CDR3 is made up of 14 amino acids. The germline CDR1 and CDR2 sequences are SGHDT and YYEEEE. The CDR3 DNA sequence: TGTGCCAGCAGAGCAGCGGGGGGATCCTACGAGCAGTACTTC. Its protein product is CASRAAGGSYEQYF.

The chain has TRBV4-2 and TRBJ2-3; no definite D call. Looked up from germline, CDR1 is LGHNA and CDR2 is YNFKEQ. The V and J ends lost 0 bases and 2 bases respectively, with 6 bases between them. This CDR3 contains 14 residues. CDR3 protein: CASSQESHTDTQYF. The CDR3 DNA follows: TGTGCCAGCAGCCAAGAGTCCCACACAGATACGCAGTATTTT.